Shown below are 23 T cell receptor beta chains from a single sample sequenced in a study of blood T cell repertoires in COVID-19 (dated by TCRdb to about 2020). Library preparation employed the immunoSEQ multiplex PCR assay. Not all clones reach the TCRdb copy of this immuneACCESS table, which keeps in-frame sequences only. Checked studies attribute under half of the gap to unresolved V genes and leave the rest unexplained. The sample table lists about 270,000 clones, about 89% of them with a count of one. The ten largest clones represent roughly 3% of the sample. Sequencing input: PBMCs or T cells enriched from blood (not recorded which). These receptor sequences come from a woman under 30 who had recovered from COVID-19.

CDR3 residues: CASSSDRATLEKLFF. The CDR3 DNA reads as TGTGCCAGCTCATCCGACAGGGCCACCCTTGAAAAACTGTTTTTT. The rearrangement links TRBV18 to TRBJ1-4, with 7 bases matching TRBD1. The V segment lost 5 bases and the J segment 7 bases; nucleotides outside the gene matches: 10. CDR1 and CDR2 from the germline V gene are KGHSH and LQKENI. The CDR3 loop spans 15 amino acids. The full variable domain, with the rest looked up from reference TRBV18 and TRBJ1-4, is NAGVMQNPRHLVRRRGQEARLRCSPMKGHSHVYWYRQLPEEGLKFMVYLQKENIIDESGMPKERFSAEFPKEGPSILRIQQVVRGDSAAYFCASSSDRATLEKLFFGSGTQLSVL.

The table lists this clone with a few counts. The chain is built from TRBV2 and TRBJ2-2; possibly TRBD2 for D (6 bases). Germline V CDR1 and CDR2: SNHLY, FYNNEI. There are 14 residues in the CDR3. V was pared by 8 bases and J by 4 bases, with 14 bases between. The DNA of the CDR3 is TGTGCCAGCCGTAGCGGAACGGGCACCGGGGAGCTGTTTTTT. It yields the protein CASRSGTGTGELFF.

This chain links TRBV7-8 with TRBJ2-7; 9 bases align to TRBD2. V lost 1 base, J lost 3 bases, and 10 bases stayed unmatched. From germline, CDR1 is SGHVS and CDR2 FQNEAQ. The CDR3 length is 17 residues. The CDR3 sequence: CASSLGGSGRYLYEQYF. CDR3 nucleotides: TGTGCCAGCAGCTTAGGAGGGAGCGGGAGGTACCTCTACGAGCAGTACTTC.

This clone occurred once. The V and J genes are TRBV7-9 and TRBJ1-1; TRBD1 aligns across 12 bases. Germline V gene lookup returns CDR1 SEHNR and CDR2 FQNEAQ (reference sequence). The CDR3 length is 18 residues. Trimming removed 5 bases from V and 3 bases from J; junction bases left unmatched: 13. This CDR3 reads CASSLSGTGGTRYTEAFF. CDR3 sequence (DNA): TGTGCCAGCAGCCTTTCCGGGACAGGGGGCACGCGTTACACTGAAGCTTTCTTT. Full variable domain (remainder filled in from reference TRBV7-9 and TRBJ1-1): DTGVSQNPRHKITKRGQNVTFRCDPISEHNRLYWYRQTLGQGPEFLTYFQNEAQLEKSRLLSDRFSAERPKGSFSTLEIQRTEQGDSAMYLCASSLSGTGGTRYTEAFFGQGTRLTVV.

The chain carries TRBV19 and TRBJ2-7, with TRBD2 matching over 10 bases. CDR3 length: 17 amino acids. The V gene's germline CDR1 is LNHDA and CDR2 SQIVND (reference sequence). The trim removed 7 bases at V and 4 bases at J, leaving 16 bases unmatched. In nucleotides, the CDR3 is TGTGCCAGTACCCAGGTAGGGCCCGCTAGCGGGAGTTACGAGCAGTACTTC. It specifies CASTQVGPASGSYEQYF.

The CDR3 DNA reads as TGTGCCAGCAGCCCGTACAGGGGAGAATTGTACACTGAAGCTTTCTTT. Translated, it gives CASSPYRGELYTEAFF. This chain joins TRBV3-1 (or the pseudogene TRBV3-2) and TRBJ1-1, with 7 bases fitting TRBD1. Germline V CDR1 and CDR2: LGHDT, YNNKEL (reference sequence). Losses at the gene ends were 4 bases for V and 3 bases for J; bases not matched to a gene: 11. The CDR3 consists of 16 residues.

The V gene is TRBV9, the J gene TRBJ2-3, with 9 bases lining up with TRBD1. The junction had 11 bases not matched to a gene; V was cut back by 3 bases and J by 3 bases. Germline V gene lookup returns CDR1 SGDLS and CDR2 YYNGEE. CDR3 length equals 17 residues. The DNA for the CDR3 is TGTGCCAGCAGCGCGGGCATAGGGACAGGGAGGACAGATACGCAGTATTTT. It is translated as CASSAGIGTGRTDTQYF.

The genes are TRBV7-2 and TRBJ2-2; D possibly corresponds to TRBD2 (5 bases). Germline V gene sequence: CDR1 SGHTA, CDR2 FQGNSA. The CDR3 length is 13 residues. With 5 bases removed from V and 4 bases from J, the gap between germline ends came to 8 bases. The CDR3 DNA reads TGTGCCAGCAGCCTACTAGTCACCGGGGAGCTGTTTTTT. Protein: CASSLLVTGELFF.

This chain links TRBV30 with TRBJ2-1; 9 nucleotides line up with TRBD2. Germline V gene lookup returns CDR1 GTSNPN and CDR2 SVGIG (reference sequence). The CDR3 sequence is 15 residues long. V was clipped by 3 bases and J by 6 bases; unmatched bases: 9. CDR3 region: CAWRPGLAYLNEQFF. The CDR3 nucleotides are TGTGCCTGGAGGCCGGGACTAGCATACCTCAATGAGCAGTTCTTC.

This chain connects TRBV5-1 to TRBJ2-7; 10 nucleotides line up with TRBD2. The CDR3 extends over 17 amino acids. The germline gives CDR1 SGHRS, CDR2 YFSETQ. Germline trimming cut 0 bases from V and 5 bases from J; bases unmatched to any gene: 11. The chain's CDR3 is CASSLVLAGDPGDEQYF. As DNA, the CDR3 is TGCGCCAGCAGCTTGGTCCTAGCGGGAGATCCTGGGGACGAGCAGTACTTC.

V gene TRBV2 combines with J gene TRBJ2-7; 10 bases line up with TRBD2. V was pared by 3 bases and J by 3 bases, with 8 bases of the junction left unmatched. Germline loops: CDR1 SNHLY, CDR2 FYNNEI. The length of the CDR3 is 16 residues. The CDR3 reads CASSDLASGGFYEQYF. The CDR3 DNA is TGTGCCAGCAGTGATCTGGCTAGCGGGGGATTCTACGAGCAGTACTTC.

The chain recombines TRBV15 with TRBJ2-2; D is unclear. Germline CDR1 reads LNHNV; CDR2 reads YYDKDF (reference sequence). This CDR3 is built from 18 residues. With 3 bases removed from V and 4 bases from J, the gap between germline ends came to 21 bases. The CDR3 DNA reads TGTGCCACCAGCAGGGATACCGGGTCACTGATTCTCACCGGGGAGCTGTTTTTT. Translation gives CATSRDTGSLILTGELFF. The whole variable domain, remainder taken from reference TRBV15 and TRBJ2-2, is DAMVIQNPRYQVTQFGKPVTLSCSQTLNHNVMYWYQQKSSQAPKLLFHYYDKDFNNEADTPDNFQSRRPNTSFCFLDIRSPGLGDTAMYLCATSRDTGSLILTGELFFGEGSRLTVL.

The CDR3 protein is CASTLSRGGPVNIQYF. The CDR3 coding sequence is TGCGCCAGCACCCTCTCGCGGGGGGGCCCGGTAAACATTCAGTACTTC. V usage is TRBV23-1 and J usage is TRBJ2-4, with 9 positions matching TRBD2. TRBV23-1 is noted as an ORF with a role that remains uncertain. V lost 7 bases and J lost 6; bases outside the gene matches: 13. CDR3 length: 16 amino acids.

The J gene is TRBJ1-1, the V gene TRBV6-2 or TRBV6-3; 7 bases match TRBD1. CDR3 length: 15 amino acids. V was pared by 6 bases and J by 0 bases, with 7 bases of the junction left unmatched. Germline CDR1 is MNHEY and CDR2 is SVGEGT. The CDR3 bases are TGTGCCAGCAGCCAGGGACAGAGAATGAACACTGAAGCTTTCTTT. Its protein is CASSQGQRMNTEAFF.

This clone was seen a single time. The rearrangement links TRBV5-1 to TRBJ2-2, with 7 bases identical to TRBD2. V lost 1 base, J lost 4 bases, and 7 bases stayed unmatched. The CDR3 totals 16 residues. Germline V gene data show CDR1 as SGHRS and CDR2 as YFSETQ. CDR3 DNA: TGCGCCAGCAGCTTGAGGACTAGTCACGGCACCGGGGAGCTGTTTTTT. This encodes CASSLRTSHGTGELFF.

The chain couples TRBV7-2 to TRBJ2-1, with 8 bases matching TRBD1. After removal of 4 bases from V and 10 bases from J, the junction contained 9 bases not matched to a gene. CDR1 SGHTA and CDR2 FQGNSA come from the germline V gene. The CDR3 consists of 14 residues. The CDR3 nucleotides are TGTGCCAGCAGCTCACTGGACAGGGCCGCAGAGCAGTTCTTC. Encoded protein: CASSSLDRAAEQFF.

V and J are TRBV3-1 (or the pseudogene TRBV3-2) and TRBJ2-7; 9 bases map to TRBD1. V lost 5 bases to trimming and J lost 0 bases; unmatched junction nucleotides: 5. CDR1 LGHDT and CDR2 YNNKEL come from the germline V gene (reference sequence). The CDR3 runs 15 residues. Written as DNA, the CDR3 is TGTGCCAGCAGCGCACGGGACAGGGCCTCCTACGAGCAGTACTTC. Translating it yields CASSARDRASYEQYF.

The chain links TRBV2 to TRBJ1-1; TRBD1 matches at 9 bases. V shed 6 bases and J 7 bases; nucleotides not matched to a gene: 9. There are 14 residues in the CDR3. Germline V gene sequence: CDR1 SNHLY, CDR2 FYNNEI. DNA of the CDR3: TGTGCCAGCAGGCCCGGACAGGGGTACGGTGAAGCTTTCTTT. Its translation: CASRPGQGYGEAFF. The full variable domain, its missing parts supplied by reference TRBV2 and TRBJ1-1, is EPEVTQTPSHQVTQMGQEVILRCVPISNHLYFYWYRQILGQKVEFLVSFYNNEISEKSEIFDDQFSVERPDGSNFTLKIRSTKLEDSAMYFCASRPGQGYGEAFFGQGTRLTVV.

The CDR3 DNA reads as TGCGCCAGCAGCTTGGTATTTAGCGGAAGCACAGATACGCAGTATTTT. Protein: CASSLVFSGSTDTQYF. The genes are TRBV5-1 and TRBJ2-3; D is possibly TRBD2 (6 bases). The CDR3 totals 16 residues. V was shortened by 0 bases and J by 0 bases, with 11 bases between the two germline ends. The V gene's germline CDR1 is SGHRS and CDR2 YFSETQ.

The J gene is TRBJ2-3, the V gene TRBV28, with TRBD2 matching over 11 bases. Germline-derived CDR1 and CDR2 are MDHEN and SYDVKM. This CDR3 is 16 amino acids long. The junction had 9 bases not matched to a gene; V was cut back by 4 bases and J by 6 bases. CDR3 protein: CASSSFSGGARDTQYF. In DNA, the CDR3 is TGTGCCAGCAGTTCCTTTAGCGGGGGGGCCCGGGATACGCAGTATTTT.

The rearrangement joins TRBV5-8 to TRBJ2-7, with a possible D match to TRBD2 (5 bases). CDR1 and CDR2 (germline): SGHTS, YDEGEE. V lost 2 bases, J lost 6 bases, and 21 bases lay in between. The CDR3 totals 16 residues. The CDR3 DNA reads TGTGCCAGCAGCTTAGTCCCTGGACTTCCCGAGATCGAGCAGTACTTC. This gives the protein CASSLVPGLPEIEQYF. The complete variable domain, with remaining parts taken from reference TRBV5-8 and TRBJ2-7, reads EAGVTQSPTHLIKTRGQQATLRCSPISGHTSVYWYQQALGLGLQFLLWYDEGEERNRGNFPPRFSGRQFPNYSSELNVNALELEDSALYLCASSLVPGLPEIEQYFGPGTRLTVT.

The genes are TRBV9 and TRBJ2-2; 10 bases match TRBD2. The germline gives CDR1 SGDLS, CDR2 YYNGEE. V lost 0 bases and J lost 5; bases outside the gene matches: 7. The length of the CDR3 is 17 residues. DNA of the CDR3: TGTGCCAGCAGCGTAGAGGGACTAGCGCCAGGGACCGGGGAGCTGTTTTTT. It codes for CASSVEGLAPGTGELFF.

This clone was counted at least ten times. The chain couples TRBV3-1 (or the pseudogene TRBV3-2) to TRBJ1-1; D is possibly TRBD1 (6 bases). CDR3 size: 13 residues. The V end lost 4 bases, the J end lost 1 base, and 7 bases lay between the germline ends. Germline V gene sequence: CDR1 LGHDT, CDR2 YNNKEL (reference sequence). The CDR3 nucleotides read TGTGCCAGCAGCCCGACAGGGAACACTGAAGCTTTCTTT. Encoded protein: CASSPTGNTEAFF.